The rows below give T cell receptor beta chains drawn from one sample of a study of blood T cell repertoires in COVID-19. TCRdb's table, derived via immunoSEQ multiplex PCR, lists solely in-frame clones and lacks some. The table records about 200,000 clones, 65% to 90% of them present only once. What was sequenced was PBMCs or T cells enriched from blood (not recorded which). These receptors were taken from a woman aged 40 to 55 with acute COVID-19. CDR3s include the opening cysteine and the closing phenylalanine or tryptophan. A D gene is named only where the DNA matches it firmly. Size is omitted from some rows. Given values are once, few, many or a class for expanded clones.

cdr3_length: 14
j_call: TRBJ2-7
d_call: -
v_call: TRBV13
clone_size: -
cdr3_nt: TGTGCCAGCAGCGAAACAGGGACGTCCTACGAGCAGTACTTC
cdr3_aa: CASSETGTSYEQYF

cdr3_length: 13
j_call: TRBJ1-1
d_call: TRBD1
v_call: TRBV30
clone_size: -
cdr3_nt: TGTGCCTGGATACGGGACAGGGTGATTGAAGCTTTCTTT
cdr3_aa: CAWIRDRVIEAFF

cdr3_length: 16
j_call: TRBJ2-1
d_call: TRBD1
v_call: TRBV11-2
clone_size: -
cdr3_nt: TGTGCCAGCAGCCCAATACAGGGGCGCTCCTACAATGAGCAGTTCTTC
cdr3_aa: CASSPIQGRSYNEQFF

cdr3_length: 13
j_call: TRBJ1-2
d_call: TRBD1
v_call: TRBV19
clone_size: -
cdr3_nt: TGTGCCAGTAGTGTGGACAGGGTCTATGGCTACACCTTC
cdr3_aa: CASSVDRVYGYTF

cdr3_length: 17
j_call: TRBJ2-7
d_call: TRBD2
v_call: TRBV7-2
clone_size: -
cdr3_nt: TGTGCCAGCAGTCCCCGGACTAGCGGGACTAACCCTTACGAGCAGTACTTC
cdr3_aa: CASSPRTSGTNPYEQYF

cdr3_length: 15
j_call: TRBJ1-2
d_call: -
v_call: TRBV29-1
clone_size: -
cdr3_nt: TGCAGCGTTGAAATGGGTCTAGGGGATTACTATGGCTACACCTTC
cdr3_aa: CSVEMGLGDYYGYTF

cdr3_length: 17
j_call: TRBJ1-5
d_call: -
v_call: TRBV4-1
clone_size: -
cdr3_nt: TGCGCCAGCAGCCAAGATAGGGCACAGGGTCTCAATCAGCCCCAGCATTTT
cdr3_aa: CASSQDRAQGLNQPQHF

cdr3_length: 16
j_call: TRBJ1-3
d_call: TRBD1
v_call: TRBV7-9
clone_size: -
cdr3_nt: TGTGCCAGCAGCTCGACAGGGGTTCCCTCTGGAAACACCATATATTTT
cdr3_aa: CASSSTGVPSGNTIYF

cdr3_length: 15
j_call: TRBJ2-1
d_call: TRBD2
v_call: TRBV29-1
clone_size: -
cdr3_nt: TGCAGCGTTGTAGCGGGAGGGGGTGCTTACAATGAGCAGTTCTTC
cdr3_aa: CSVVAGGGAYNEQFF

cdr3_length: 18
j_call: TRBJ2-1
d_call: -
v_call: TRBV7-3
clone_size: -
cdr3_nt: TGTGCCAGCAGCCCGCCCCCCCCCGAGACATGGATCAGGAATGAGCAGTTCTTC
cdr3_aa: CASSPPPPETWIRNEQFF

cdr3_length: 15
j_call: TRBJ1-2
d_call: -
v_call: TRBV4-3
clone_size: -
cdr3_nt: TGCGCCAGCAGCCAAGAGGTGGCGGTACTCTATGGCTACACCTTC
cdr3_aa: CASSQEVAVLYGYTF

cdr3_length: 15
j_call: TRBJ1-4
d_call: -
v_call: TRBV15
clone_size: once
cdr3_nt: TGTGCCACCAGCAGAGATGTCGCAACTAATGAAAAACTGTTTTTT
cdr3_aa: CATSRDVATNEKLFF

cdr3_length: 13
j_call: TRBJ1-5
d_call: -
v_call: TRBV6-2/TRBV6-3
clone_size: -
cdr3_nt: TGTGCCAGCAGCAACTTATATATGCAGCCCCAGCATTTT
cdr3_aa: CASSNLYMQPQHF

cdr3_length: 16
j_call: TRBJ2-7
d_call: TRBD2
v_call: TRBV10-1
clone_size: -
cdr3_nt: TGCGCCAGCAGTGACCGGGTCGCTAGCGGGAGTTACGAGCAGTACTTC
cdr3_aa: CASSDRVASGSYEQYF

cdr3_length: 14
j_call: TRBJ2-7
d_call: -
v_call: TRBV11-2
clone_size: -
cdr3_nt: TGTGCCAGCAGCTTAGGGCAACGGGTTTACGAGCAGTACTTC
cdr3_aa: CASSLGQRVYEQYF

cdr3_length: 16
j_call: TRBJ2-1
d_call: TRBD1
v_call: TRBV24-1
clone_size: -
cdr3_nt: TGTGCCACCAGTGATTTTCCCACAGGGGGCAACAATGAGCAGTTCTTC
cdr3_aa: CATSDFPTGGNNEQFF

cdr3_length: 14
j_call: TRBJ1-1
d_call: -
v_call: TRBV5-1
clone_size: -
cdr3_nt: TGCGCCAGCAGCTGGGGGGACCTGAACACTGAAGCTTTCTTT
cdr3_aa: CASSWGDLNTEAFF

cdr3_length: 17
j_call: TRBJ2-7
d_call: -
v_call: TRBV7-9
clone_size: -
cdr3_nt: TGTGCCAGCAGCAAAGGGAGTGTTTTGGCCCTTACCTACGAGCAGTACTTC
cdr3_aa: CASSKGSVLALTYEQYF

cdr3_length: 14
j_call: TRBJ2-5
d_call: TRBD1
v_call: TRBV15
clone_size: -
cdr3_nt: TGTGCCACCAGCGACCGGACAGGGAGAGAGACCCAGTACTTC
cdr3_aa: CATSDRTGRETQYF

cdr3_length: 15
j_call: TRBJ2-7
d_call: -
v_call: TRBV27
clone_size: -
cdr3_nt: TGTGCCAGCAGTTTATTGGAGGGTTTGATACACGAGCAGTACTTC
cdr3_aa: CASSLLEGLIHEQYF

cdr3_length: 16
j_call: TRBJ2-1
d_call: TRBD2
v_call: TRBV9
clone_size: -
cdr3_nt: TGTGCCAGCAGCGTAGTCGGGACTAGCGGGAGGAATGAGCAGTTCTTC
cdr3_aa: CASSVVGTSGRNEQFF

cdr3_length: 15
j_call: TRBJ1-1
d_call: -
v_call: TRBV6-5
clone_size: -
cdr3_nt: TGTGCCAGCAGTTACTCGCGGGCCTCGAACACTGAAGCTTTCTTT
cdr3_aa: CASSYSRASNTEAFF

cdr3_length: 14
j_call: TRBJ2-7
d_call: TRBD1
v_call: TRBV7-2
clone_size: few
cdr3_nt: TGTGCCAGCAGCCGGGACAGGTCTGCCTACGAGCAGTACTTC
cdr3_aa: CASSRDRSAYEQYF

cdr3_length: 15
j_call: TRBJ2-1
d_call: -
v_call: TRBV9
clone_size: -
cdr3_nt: TGTGCCAGCAGCGTAGGGGCAGGAACCTACAATGAGCAGTTCTTC
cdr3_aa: CASSVGAGTYNEQFF

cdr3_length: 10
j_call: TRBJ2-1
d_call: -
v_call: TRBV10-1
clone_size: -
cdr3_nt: TGCGCCAGCAGTGCTTCCGGGCAGTTCTTC
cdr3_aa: CASSASGQFF

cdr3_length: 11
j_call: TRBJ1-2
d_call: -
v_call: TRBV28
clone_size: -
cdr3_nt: TGTGCCAGCGTCCAGAACTATGGCTACACCTTC
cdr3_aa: CASVQNYGYTF

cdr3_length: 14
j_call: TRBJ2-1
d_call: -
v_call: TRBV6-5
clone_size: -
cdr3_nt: TGTGCCAGCAGTTACTCTAACATAAACAATGAGCAGTTCTTC
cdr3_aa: CASSYSNINNEQFF

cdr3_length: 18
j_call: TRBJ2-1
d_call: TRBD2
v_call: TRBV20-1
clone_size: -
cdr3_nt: TGCAGTGCTAGTCGGGCGGTGTCTAGCGGGAGATTCTACAATGAGCAGTTCTTC
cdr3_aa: CSASRAVSSGRFYNEQFF

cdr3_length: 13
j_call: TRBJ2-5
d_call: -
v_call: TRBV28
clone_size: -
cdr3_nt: TGTGCCAGCTGCCAGGTCGTTCCGGAGGCCCAGTACTTC
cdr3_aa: CASCQVVPEAQYF

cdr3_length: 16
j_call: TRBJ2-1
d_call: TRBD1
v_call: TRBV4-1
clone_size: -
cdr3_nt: TGCGCCAGCAGCTCTTCGACAGGGGGCTCCTACAATGAGCAGTTCTTC
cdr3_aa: CASSSSTGGSYNEQFF

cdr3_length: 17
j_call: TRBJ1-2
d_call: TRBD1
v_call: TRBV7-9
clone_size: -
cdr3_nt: TGTGCCAGCAGCGGAGTAGGGGGCGATAAAGGGGACTATGGCTACACCTTC
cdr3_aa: CASSGVGGDKGDYGYTF

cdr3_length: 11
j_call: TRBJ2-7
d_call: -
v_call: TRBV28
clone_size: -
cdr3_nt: TGTGCCAGCAGTTTAGCGTACGAGCAGTACTTC
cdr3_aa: CASSLAYEQYF

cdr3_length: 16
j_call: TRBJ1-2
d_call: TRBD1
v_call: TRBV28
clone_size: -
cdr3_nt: TGTGCCAGCGGTGCACTAACCGGGACAGGGAAATATGGCTACACCTTC
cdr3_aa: CASGALTGTGKYGYTF

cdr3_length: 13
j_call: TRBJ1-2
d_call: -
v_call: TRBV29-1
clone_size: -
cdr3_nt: TGCAGCGTTGCCTATGGGAGCAACTATGGCTACACCTTC
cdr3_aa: CSVAYGSNYGYTF

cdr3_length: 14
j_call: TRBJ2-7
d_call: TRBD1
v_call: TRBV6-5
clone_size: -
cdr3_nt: TGTGCCAGCAGCCCCGGGACAGGGGTTCGCGAGCAGTACTTC
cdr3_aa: CASSPGTGVREQYF

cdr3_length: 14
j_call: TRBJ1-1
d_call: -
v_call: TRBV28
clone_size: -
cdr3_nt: TGTGCCAGCAGGCAGGGAGGTTTGAACACTGAAGCTTTCTTT
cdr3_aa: CASRQGGLNTEAFF

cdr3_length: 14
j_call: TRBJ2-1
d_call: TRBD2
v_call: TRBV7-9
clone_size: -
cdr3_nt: TGTGCCAGCAGCTTTTGGACTAGCGGGAATGAGCAGTTCTTC
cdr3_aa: CASSFWTSGNEQFF

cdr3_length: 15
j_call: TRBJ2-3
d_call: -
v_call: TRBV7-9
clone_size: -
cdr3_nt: TGTGCCAGCAGCCACCCTCTAGCTGCTGCAGATACGCAGTATTTT
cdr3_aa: CASSHPLAAADTQYF

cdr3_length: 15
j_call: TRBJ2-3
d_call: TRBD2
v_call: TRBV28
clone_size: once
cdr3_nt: TGTGCCTCAACGGGACTAGCGGGAGGACAAGATACGCAGTATTTT
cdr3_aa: CASTGLAGGQDTQYF

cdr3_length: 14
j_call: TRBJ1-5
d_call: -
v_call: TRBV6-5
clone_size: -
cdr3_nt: TGTGCCAGCAGTAACGGAGAGGGCTATCAGCCCCAGCATTTT
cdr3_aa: CASSNGEGYQPQHF

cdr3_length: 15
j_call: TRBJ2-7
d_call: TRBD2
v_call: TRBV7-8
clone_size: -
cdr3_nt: TGTGCCAGCAGCCAGGGACTAGCGGGAGTCTACGAGCAGTACTTC
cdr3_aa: CASSQGLAGVYEQYF

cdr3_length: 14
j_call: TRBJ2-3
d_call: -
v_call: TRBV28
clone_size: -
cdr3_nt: TGTGCCAGCAGTCTGGGACTTCTGGCAGATACGCAGTATTTT
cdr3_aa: CASSLGLLADTQYF

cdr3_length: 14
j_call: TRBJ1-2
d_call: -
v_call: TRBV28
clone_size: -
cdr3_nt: TGTGCCAGCAGTTCCCCACAGGGATACTATGGCTACACCTTC
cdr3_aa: CASSSPQGYYGYTF

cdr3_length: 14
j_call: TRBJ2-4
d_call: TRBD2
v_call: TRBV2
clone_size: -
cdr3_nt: TGTGCCAGCAGTCCTAGCGGTGCCAAAAACATTCAGTACTTC
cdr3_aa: CASSPSGAKNIQYF

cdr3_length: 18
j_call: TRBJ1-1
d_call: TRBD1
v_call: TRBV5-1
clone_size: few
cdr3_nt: TGCGCCAGCAGCTCGCAGGCAGGGGGTATACTATCGAACACTGAAGCTTTCTTT
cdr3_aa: CASSSQAGGILSNTEAFF

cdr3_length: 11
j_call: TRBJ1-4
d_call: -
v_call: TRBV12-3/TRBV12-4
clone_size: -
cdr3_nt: TGTGCCAGCAGTTACGGGGAAAAACTGTTTTTT
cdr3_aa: CASSYGEKLFF

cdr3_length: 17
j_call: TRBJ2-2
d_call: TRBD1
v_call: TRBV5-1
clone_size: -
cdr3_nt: TGCGCCAGCAGCTTGGGGGGGACAGTTGGAGGCACCGGGGAGCTGTTTTTT
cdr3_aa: CASSLGGTVGGTGELFF

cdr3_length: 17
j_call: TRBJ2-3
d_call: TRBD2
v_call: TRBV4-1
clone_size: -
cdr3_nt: TGCGCCAGCAGACCTAGCGGGAGAGGGGGCAGTACAGATACGCAGTATTTT
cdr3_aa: CASRPSGRGGSTDTQYF

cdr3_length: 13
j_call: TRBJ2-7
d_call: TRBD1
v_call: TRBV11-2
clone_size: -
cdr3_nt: TGTGCCAGCAGCTGGACAGGGCTAGACGAGCAGTACTTC
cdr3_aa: CASSWTGLDEQYF

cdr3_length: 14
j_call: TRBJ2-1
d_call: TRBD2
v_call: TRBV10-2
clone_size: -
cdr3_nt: TGCGCCAGCAGTGTGCTAGCGGGAGCTAATGAGCAGTTCTTC
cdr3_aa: CASSVLAGANEQFF

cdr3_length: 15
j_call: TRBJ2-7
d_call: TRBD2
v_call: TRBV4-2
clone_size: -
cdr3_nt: TGTGCCAGCAGCCAAGAACTAGCGGATTTCTACGAGCAGTACTTC
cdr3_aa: CASSQELADFYEQYF

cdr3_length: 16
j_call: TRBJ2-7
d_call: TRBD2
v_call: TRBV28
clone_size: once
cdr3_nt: TGTGCCAGCAGTTTAACGTGGACTAGCGGCTCCTACGAGCAGTACTTC
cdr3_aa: CASSLTWTSGSYEQYF

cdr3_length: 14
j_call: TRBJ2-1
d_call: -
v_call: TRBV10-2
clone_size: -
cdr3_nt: TGCGCCAGCAGTGAGGGCGGGGCATACAATGAGCAGTTCTTC
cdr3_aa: CASSEGGAYNEQFF

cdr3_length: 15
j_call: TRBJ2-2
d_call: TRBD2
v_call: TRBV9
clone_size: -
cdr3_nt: TGTGCCAGCAGCGTAGGACTAGCGGACACCGGGGAGCTGTTTTTT
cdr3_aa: CASSVGLADTGELFF

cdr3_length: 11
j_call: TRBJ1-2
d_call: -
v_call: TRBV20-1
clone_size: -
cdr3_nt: TGCAGTGCTAGCGGGAACTATGGCTACACCTTC
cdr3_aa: CSASGNYGYTF